Listed below are T cell receptor beta chains from one sample, sequenced in a study of identical twins. MiXCR, run by TCRdb on the 5' RACE reads, gives a single entry per CDR3 protein. This sample carries about 500,000 distinct CDR3 sequences, over 11% of them seen once, and the ten largest clones take approximately 0.98%. The same specimen was also included in a second study, on yellow fever vaccine responses in identical twins.

The specimen was CD4+ T cells sorted from blood. The receptors stem from a young woman in good health. The CDR3 runs from the conserved cysteine through the conserved F or W. A D gene is named only where the DNA matches it firmly. Where a row states a size, it is once, few, many or the class of an expanded clone; other rows omit it.

D: TRBD1
size: NA
J: TRBJ2-5
V: TRBV5-6
CDR3: CASSFLGQVGQETQYF
DNA: TGTGCCAGCAGCTTTCTAGGACAGGTGGGGCAAGAGACCCAGTACTTC

D: NA
size: many
J: TRBJ2-3
V: TRBV9
CDR3: CASSPRASTDTQYF
DNA: TGTGCCAGCAGCCCTCGTGCTAGCACAGATACGCAGTATTTT

D: NA
size: few
J: TRBJ1-5
V: TRBV12-5
CDR3: CASGLTGDNQPQHF
DNA: TGTGCTAGTGGTTTGACGGGGGACAATCAGCCCCAGCATTTT

D: NA
size: few
J: TRBJ1-2
V: TRBV3-1
CDR3: CASSQDMAVAEGYTF
DNA: TGTGCCAGCAGCCAAGATATGGCAGTCGCGGAGGGCTACACCTTC

D: TRBD1
size: few
J: TRBJ2-5
V: TRBV5-1
CDR3: CASSRTGGPETQYF
DNA: TGCGCCAGCAGCAGAACAGGGGGCCCGGAGACCCAGTACTTC

D: NA
size: NA
J: TRBJ2-2
V: TRBV4-1
CDR3: CASSQATVANTGELFF
DNA: TGCGCCAGCAGCCAAGCGACGGTAGCGAACACCGGGGAGCTGTTTTTT

D: NA
size: few
J: TRBJ2-3
V: TRBV4-1
CDR3: CASSQPGGPSTDTQYF
DNA: TGCGCCAGCAGCCAACCCGGCGGGCCAAGCACAGATACGCAGTATTTT

D: TRBD1
size: NA
J: TRBJ1-2
V: TRBV4-1
CDR3: CASSQERQGLNYGYTF
DNA: TGCGCCAGCAGCCAAGAGAGACAGGGCCTTAACTATGGCTACACCTTC

D: NA
size: NA
J: TRBJ2-3
V: TRBV7-2
CDR3: CASSLAGVAGDTQYF
DNA: TGTGCCAGCAGCTTAGCGGGGGTCGCCGGGGATACGCAGTATTTT

D: TRBD2
size: NA
J: TRBJ2-3
V: TRBV5-1
CDR3: CASRLGLAGNTDTQYF
DNA: TGCGCCAGCAGATTGGGACTAGCGGGGAACACAGATACGCAGTATTTT

D: NA
size: many
J: TRBJ2-5
V: TRBV20-1
CDR3: CSAWAGQQETQYF
DNA: TGCAGTGCGTGGGCAGGGCAACAAGAGACCCAGTACTTC

D: TRBD2
size: few
J: TRBJ2-1
V: TRBV7-2
CDR3: CASSSPGLAGQFF
DNA: TGTGCCAGCAGCTCTCCGGGACTAGCGGGACAGTTCTTC

D: NA
size: NA
J: TRBJ2-7
V: TRBV5-1
CDR3: CASSPGLRDTGAAYEQYF
DNA: TGCGCCAGCAGCCCCGGGCTCAGAGACACAGGTGCTGCCTACGAGCAGTACTTC

D: NA
size: NA
J: TRBJ2-1
V: TRBV7-2
CDR3: CASNPDRSIYNEQFF
DNA: TGTGCCAGCAACCCCGACAGATCAATCTACAATGAGCAGTTCTTC

D: NA
size: few
J: TRBJ2-7
V: TRBV5-1
CDR3: CASSLGVPRSYEQYF
DNA: TGCGCCAGCAGCTTGGGTGTCCCCAGGTCCTACGAGCAGTACTTC

D: NA
size: NA
J: TRBJ2-2
V: TRBV11-1
CDR3: CGSSLKGTLVYTAGELFF
DNA: TGTGGCAGCAGCTTAAAAGGGACACTAGTTTACACGGCCGGGGAGCTGTTTTTT

D: TRBD1
size: NA
J: TRBJ1-5
V: TRBV12-3/TRBV12-4
CDR3: CASSLAVGDSQPQHF
DNA: TGTGCCAGCAGTTTAGCGGTGGGGGACAGTCAGCCCCAGCATTTT

D: NA
size: NA
J: TRBJ2-1
V: TRBV9
CDR3: CASSASVLPYNEQFF
DNA: TGTGCCAGCAGCGCTAGCGTACTACCCTACAATGAGCAGTTCTTC

D: TRBD2
size: few
J: TRBJ2-7
V: TRBV7-9
CDR3: CASSPSGGEGSYEQYF
DNA: TGTGCCAGCAGCCCTTCGGGGGGGGAGGGCTCCTACGAGCAGTACTTC

D: TRBD2
size: few
J: TRBJ2-7
V: TRBV6-1
CDR3: CASRQGTIGDTYEQYF
DNA: TGTGCCAGCAGGCAAGGGACTATCGGCGACACCTACGAGCAGTACTTC

D: NA
size: many
J: TRBJ2-3
V: TRBV21-1
CDR3: CASLSYPGTAADTQYF
DNA: TGTGCCAGCCTCTCCTACCCCGGGACAGCAGCAGATACGCAGTATTTT

D: TRBD1
size: few
J: TRBJ2-7
V: TRBV6-5
CDR3: CASSYRVGQGSYEQYF
DNA: TGTGCCAGCAGTTACCGAGTGGGACAGGGATCCTACGAGCAGTACTTC

D: NA
size: NA
J: TRBJ2-6
V: TRBV3-1
CDR3: CASRATGPGANVLTF
DNA: TGTGCCAGCAGGGCCACAGGGCCTGGGGCCAACGTCCTGACTTTC

D: NA
size: many
J: TRBJ2-7
V: TRBV12-3/TRBV12-4
CDR3: CASSYSISGAYEQYF
DNA: TGTGCCAGCAGTTACTCGATCTCCGGAGCCTACGAGCAGTACTTC

D: TRBD1
size: few
J: TRBJ2-7
V: TRBV11-2
CDR3: CASRVDSSGGRREQYF
DNA: TGTGCCAGCAGGGTTGATTCCTCAGGGGGCCGTAGGGAGCAGTACTTC

D: NA
size: NA
J: TRBJ2-7
V: TRBV6-1
CDR3: CASSLRPWGGEQYF
DNA: TGTGCCAGCAGTCTCCGTCCATGGGGCGGTGAGCAGTACTTC